This section outlines one T cell receptor beta chain sequence together with its context. No antigen is known for it. The PCR used 60 Vbeta and 13 Jbeta primers. Per the study methods: Some 11 million of the about 80 million unique TCR beta chains counted in a later analysis were shared. Measured with immunoSEQ multiplex PCR; TCRdb has only the in-frame clones, and not every one. V, J and clone size are those of that table, while D and trimming were read from the DNA. The sample yields 95,000 to 150,000 clones, under 80% seen once. This sample was taken from a study of cytomegalovirus exposure and HLA in healthy donors. Whole-study results and caveats: Highly shared sequence variants in one cluster were likely a sequencing artifact.

The length of the CDR3 is 15 residues. Germline V CDR1 and CDR2: LNHDA, SQIVND (reference sequence). Trimming took 4 bases from V and 4 from J; bases not matched to a gene: 8. The material sequenced was PBMCs. The TCR sequence derives from a man aged 35 to 55 in good health and CMV-seropositive. The chain links TRBV19 to TRBJ2-5; 8 bases line up with TRBD1. The CDR3: CASSTLRGRRETQYF. In DNA form, the CDR3 reads TGTGCCAGTAGTACCCTCAGGGGGCGCAGAGAGACCCAGTACTTC.